These T cell receptor beta chains were read from a single sample in a study of cytomegalovirus exposure and HLA in healthy donors. Method: immunoSEQ multiplex PCR; TCRdb's copy keeps in-frame clones and lacks some. Of about 130,000 clones listed, roughly 81% are singletons. Sequenced sample: PBMCs. These TCRs come from a woman younger than 45 in good health and CMV-seronegative. CDR3s include the opening cysteine and the closing phenylalanine or tryptophan. A D gene is named only where the DNA matches it firmly. Size is omitted from some rows. Given values are once, few, many or a class for expanded clones.

CDR3 DNA	CDR3 protein	D gene	J gene	clone size	V gene
TGCGCCAGCAGCTTGGCTCTAGCGGGAGGCGGCAATGAGCAGTTCTTC	CASSLALAGGGNEQFF	TRBD2	TRBJ2-1	-	TRBV5-1
TGTGCCAGCAGCGGGGAGGGGAGGGAGACCCAGTACTTC	CASSGEGRETQYF	TRBD2	TRBJ2-5	-	TRBV5-4
TGTGCCAGCAGCCATGGGGCGACTAGCGGGAGGACGGATGAGCAGTTCTTC	CASSHGATSGRTDEQFF	TRBD2	TRBJ2-1	-	TRBV4-2
TGCGCCAGCAGCCAATCACCCCACTGGCTCGGGGGGCTACCGGTTGGAAACACCATATATTTT	CASSQSPHWLGGLPVGNTIYF	-	TRBJ1-3	-	TRBV4-1
TGTGCCAGCTCACAAAGCAGGGGGAACTATGGCTACACCTTC	CASSQSRGNYGYTF	TRBD1	TRBJ1-2	-	TRBV18
TGTGCCAGTAGTATGGGGACTCCGAACACCGGGGAGCTGTTTTTT	CASSMGTPNTGELFF	-	TRBJ2-2	-	TRBV19
TGTGCCAGCAGCTTGGACCGGCAAGAGACCCAGTACTTC	CASSLDRQETQYF	-	TRBJ2-5	-	TRBV5-5
TGCGCCAGCAGCTCTATGGGGGGGACATCATACTACAATGAGCAGTTCTTC	CASSSMGGTSYYNEQFF	-	TRBJ2-1	-	TRBV5-1
TGCGCCAGCTGCCTTGGGGCAGGACCCCCGGACACCGGGGAGCTGTTTTTT	CASCLGAGPPDTGELFF	-	TRBJ2-2	-	TRBV10-1
TGTGCCAGCAGGGTACAGGTGCTAAACACTGAAGCTTTCTTT	CASRVQVLNTEAFF	-	TRBJ1-1	-	TRBV6-1
TGTGCCTGGAGTGTAGAGACAGGGAAGGGCGAGCAGTACTTC	CAWSVETGKGEQYF	TRBD1	TRBJ2-7	-	TRBV30
TGCGCCAGCAGCCCAGGACTAGCAGGAACCTACGAGCAGTACTTC	CASSPGLAGTYEQYF	TRBD2	TRBJ2-7	-	TRBV4-3
TGTGCCAGCAGTGAAGCGGGGGGAGCGTACAATGAGCAGTTCTTC	CASSEAGGAYNEQFF	-	TRBJ2-1	-	TRBV6-1
TGTGCCAGCTCACGAGGCCAGTACAATGAGCAGTTCTTC	CASSRGQYNEQFF	-	TRBJ2-1	-	TRBV18
TGTGCCAGTAGCCCCCGGGGGATCACTAGCACAGATACGCAGTATTTT	CASSPRGITSTDTQYF	-	TRBJ2-3	few	TRBV19
TGTGCCAGCAGTTTATTCGGTACGAAGAACACTGAAGCTTTCTTT	CASSLFGTKNTEAFF	-	TRBJ1-1	-	TRBV28
TGTGCCAGCTCCCCTGGACTACCCGACCGGAACACCGGGGAGCTGTTTTTT	CASSPGLPDRNTGELFF	-	TRBJ2-2	-	TRBV18
TGTGCCAGCAGCTTCGAGGGGGCGTATGGCTACACCTTC	CASSFEGAYGYTF	TRBD1	TRBJ1-2	-	TRBV7-8
TGTGCCTGGAGCGCATTACAGGGTAGGGCTTTCTTT	CAWSALQGRAFF	-	TRBJ1-1	-	TRBV30
TGTGCCAGCAAGGGAATGACAGGGCGGACTGAAGCTTTCTTT	CASKGMTGRTEAFF	TRBD1	TRBJ1-1	few	TRBV2
TGTGCCAGCAGCTGGGACCAGGGGGCCCCAGAGACCCAGTACTTC	CASSWDQGAPETQYF	TRBD1	TRBJ2-5	-	TRBV5-4
TGTGCCAGCAGCCAAGCGGGGGAATCCTACAATGAGCAGTTCTTC	CASSQAGESYNEQFF	-	TRBJ2-1	once	TRBV4-2
TGTGCCAGCAGTGCGGGGGGAGCGGGAGAGGAAAAACTGTTTTTT	CASSAGGAGEEKLFF	-	TRBJ1-4	few	TRBV6-1
TGTGCCAGCAGTCTCCGGTCCAAGAGCAATGAGCAGTTCTTC	CASSLRSKSNEQFF	-	TRBJ2-1	-	TRBV27
TGTGCCAGCAGTGCAACAGGGGATACGACTAATGAAAAACTGTTTTTT	CASSATGDTTNEKLFF	TRBD1	TRBJ1-4	-	TRBV25-1
TGTGCCAGCAGTTTGGGCAGGGTCCACGAGCAGTACTTC	CASSLGRVHEQYF	-	TRBJ2-7	-	TRBV27
TGTGCCAGCTGGAAGCGGGGGAGGTACAATGAGCAGTTCTTC	CASWKRGRYNEQFF	TRBD2	TRBJ2-1	-	TRBV28
TGTGCCAGCCCTCTGGACAGGGGTGGCACTGAAGCTTTCTTT	CASPLDRGGTEAFF	TRBD1	TRBJ1-1	-	TRBV6-1
TGTGCCATCAGTGATCGGGCTAGCGGGGGAGTTAGCCAGTACTTC	CAISDRASGGVSQYF	TRBD2	TRBJ2-5	-	TRBV10-3
TGCGCCAGCAGCGAGGGACAGGGTGGAGATACGCAGTATTTT	CASSEGQGGDTQYF	TRBD1	TRBJ2-3	-	TRBV5-1
TGTGCCAGCAGCACCACAGGGCGGGAAAAACTGTTTTTT	CASSTTGREKLFF	-	TRBJ1-4	few	TRBV7-9
TGTGCCAGCAGGGAGGACGGCAATCAGCCCCAGCATTTT	CASREDGNQPQHF	-	TRBJ1-5	-	TRBV6-1
TGCGCCAGCAGCTTGGAACAGGCAAGCCTCGATGGCTACACCTTC	CASSLEQASLDGYTF	-	TRBJ1-2	-	TRBV5-1
TGTGCCAGCAGTGGAGGGGGGGTTGGAGGCTATGGCTACACCTTC	CASSGGGVGGYGYTF	-	TRBJ1-2	-	TRBV6-5
TGCGCCAGCAGTCGTATCAGGGGACACCAGGTCATAACCAATGAGCAGTTCTTC	CASSRIRGHQVITNEQFF	-	TRBJ2-1	-	TRBV23-1
TGTGCCAGCAGCCAAGCTAGCGGACAGGGGACCTACGAGCAGTACTTC	CASSQASGQGTYEQYF	TRBD1	TRBJ2-7	-	TRBV4-2
TGCGCCAGCAGCCAATCCCCGGGAGGAAGCACTGAAGCTTTCTTT	CASSQSPGGSTEAFF	-	TRBJ1-1	-	TRBV4-1
TGTGCCAGCGTCCGGACAGGGGGTCAGACCGGGGAGCTGTTTTTT	CASVRTGGQTGELFF	TRBD1	TRBJ2-2	-	TRBV6-6
TGTGCCAGCAGCGCGTTAGCGGGGGGGCCGGAGACCCAGTACTTC	CASSALAGGPETQYF	TRBD2	TRBJ2-5	-	TRBV9
TGTGCCATCAGTGAGTCGGGGCGTCAGGGTACAAACACCATATATTTT	CAISESGRQGTNTIYF	-	TRBJ1-3	-	TRBV10-3
TGTGCCAGCAGCTTAGACAGGGGGTCCTCTGAAGCTTTCTTT	CASSLDRGSSEAFF	TRBD1	TRBJ1-1	-	TRBV11-2
TGTGCCAGCAGACTTGACAGGGAGCAGTATTTT	CASRLDREQYF	TRBD1	TRBJ2-3	few	TRBV6-1
TGTGCCAGTTCGTGGGGACAGGCCTACGAGCAGTACTTC	CASSWGQAYEQYF	TRBD1	TRBJ2-7	-	TRBV19
TGTGCCAGCAGCAACCGGGGGGGGGACAGATCTAACTATGGCTACACCTTC	CASSNRGGDRSNYGYTF	TRBD1	TRBJ1-2	few	TRBV7-2
TGTGCCAGCAGCTTCTCTAGCGGGAGCCTGGGGACCCAGTACTTC	CASSFSSGSLGTQYF	TRBD2	TRBJ2-5	-	TRBV4-2
TGTGCCAGCAGTTACCGACAGGGGTTCAACTATGGCTACACCTTC	CASSYRQGFNYGYTF	TRBD1	TRBJ1-2	-	TRBV6-5
TGTGCCAGCAGTCGACCGGGACTAGCGGGAGGGCCTGGGGAGCAGTACTTC	CASSRPGLAGGPGEQYF	TRBD2	TRBJ2-7	-	TRBV28
TGTGCCACCAGCAGGGCGACAGGGCTTCAGCCCCAGCATTTT	CATSRATGLQPQHF	TRBD1	TRBJ1-5	-	TRBV15
TGCGCCAGCAGCCCCATAGGGGACAAGCACGGCTACACCTTC	CASSPIGDKHGYTF	-	TRBJ1-2	-	TRBV4-1
TGTGCCAGCAGCGCCCCGTTCGACGGGTCGACCGGGGAGCTGTTTTTT	CASSAPFDGSTGELFF	-	TRBJ2-2	-	TRBV13
TGTTCCAGCAGCCTAATGAACACTGAAGCTTTCTTT	CSSSLMNTEAFF	-	TRBJ1-1	-	TRBV7-9
TGTGCCAGCAGCCCCCGAGGGACAGGGGGTAATTCACCCCTCCACTTT	CASSPRGTGGNSPLHF	TRBD1	TRBJ1-6	few	TRBV9
TGCGCCAGCAGCTTCGGACTAGCGGGAGGGCCTGGTGAGACCCAGTACTTC	CASSFGLAGGPGETQYF	TRBD2	TRBJ2-5	few	TRBV5-1
TGCAGCGGTGGGAGAGAGACCCAGTACTTC	CSGGRETQYF	-	TRBJ2-5	once	TRBV29-1
TGTGCCAGTAGTATCGGGACTTCCCGACGAGAGACCCAGTACTTC	CASSIGTSRRETQYF	-	TRBJ2-5	-	TRBV19
TGTGCCATCAGTGAGGTAGGGGCCTATGGCTACACCTTC	CAISEVGAYGYTF	-	TRBJ1-2	-	TRBV10-3
TGTGCCAGCAGCCAAGCCAGGGCTGGCTACACCTTC	CASSQARAGYTF	-	TRBJ1-2	-	TRBV14
TGTGCCAGCAGGCCACAGGGAACCGGGGAGCTGTTTTTT	CASRPQGTGELFF	-	TRBJ2-2	few	TRBV6-6
TGTGCCAGCAGCTTAGTAGGCGGGAGGGGGCATGAGCAGTTCTTC	CASSLVGGRGHEQFF	TRBD2	TRBJ2-1	-	TRBV7-9
TGTGCCACCCATCGAGGTCCTGACAGGGCGAACACTGAAGCTTTCTTT	CATHRGPDRANTEAFF	TRBD1	TRBJ1-1	-	TRBV10-3